This T cell receptor (beta chain) was sequenced for a study of blood T cells in healthy people across ages. Across the study: The capture of about one barcoded beta molecule per two T cells was achieved by template switching.

Overall study findings and caveats: Compared with aged donors, long-lived donors showed fewer expanded clones, suggesting selection.

The second PCR ran about 6 to 11 cycles with a sample-barcoded 5' primer and J-beta primers. A 12-random-nucleotide template-switch adaptor tagged each cDNA molecule. TCRdb processed the 5' RACE reads anew with MiXCR; each CDR3 protein has one entry. The data show 1,100,000 or so distinct CDR3 sequences, over 35% seen once. For this clonotype: Its antigen is still unknown.

The source of this sequence is a woman aged 60-70 years in good health. Material for sequencing was blood.

Written as DNA, the CDR3 is TGTGCCAGCAGACCCCCTGGGGAGCTAGCGGACAATGAGCAGTTCTTC. Translating it yields CASRPPGELADNEQFF. The chain has TRBV9 and TRBJ2-1; 7 positions match TRBD2. V gave up 5 bases and J gave up 5 bases; unmatched junction bases: 13. CDR1 is SGDLS, CDR2 YYNGEE, per germline. The CDR3 sequence is 16 residues long.